This is a list of T cell receptor beta chains from one sample in a study of cytomegalovirus exposure and HLA in healthy donors. Profiling relied on immunoSEQ multiplex PCR, and the TCRdb table lists in-frame clones only, not all of them. The data contain 110,000 to 150,000 clones, around two thirds of them singletons. Sequences were obtained from PBMCs. Every receptor here comes from a man between 18 and 29 years old in good health and CMV-seropositive. Both conserved end residues are part of each CDR3. A D gene is named only where the DNA matches it firmly. The size of a clone is reported for some rows only, either as once, few or many, or as a class for expanded clones.

cdr3_aa cdr3_nt cdr3_length j_call v_call d_call clone_size
CASSLATGTSGRWRGELFF TGCGCCAGCAGCTTGGCCACCGGGACTAGCGGGAGGTGGCGCGGGGAGCTGTTTTTT 19 TRBJ2-2 TRBV5-1 TRBD2 NA
CASSHGRPDTQYF TGTGCCAGCAGCCACGGGAGACCAGATACGCAGTATTTT 13 TRBJ2-3 TRBV7-3 NA once
CASSPLGSLRDTQYF TGTGCCAGCAGCCCCCTCGGGTCTTTAAGAGATACGCAGTATTTT 15 TRBJ2-3 TRBV9 NA NA
CASSLAAPTQETQYF TGTGCCAGCAGCTTAGCTGCTCCTACCCAAGAGACCCAGTACTTC 15 TRBJ2-5 TRBV7-8 NA NA
CASSPPTGGLETQYF TGTGCCAGCAGCCCTCCGACAGGGGGTTTGGAGACCCAGTACTTC 15 TRBJ2-5 TRBV5-4 TRBD1 NA
CASSLDRVNTEAFF TGTGCCAGCAGCTTGGACAGGGTGAACACTGAAGCTTTCTTT 14 TRBJ1-1 TRBV7-2 TRBD1 NA
CASSLAGGVAYNEQFF TGCGCCAGCAGCTTGGCCGGGGGGGTGGCCTACAATGAGCAGTTCTTC 16 TRBJ2-1 TRBV5-1 TRBD2 NA
CASSSPGQGENTEAFF TGTGCCAGCAGTTCCCCCGGACAGGGTGAGAACACTGAAGCTTTCTTT 16 TRBJ1-1 TRBV28 TRBD1 NA
CASKKTGDTAGQYF TGTGCCAGCAAAAAGACAGGGGATACCGCAGGGCAGTACTTC 14 TRBJ2-7 TRBV6-5 TRBD1 few
CASSLGQPSYEQYF TGTGCCAGCAGCTTAGGACAGCCCTCCTACGAGCAGTACTTC 14 TRBJ2-7 TRBV11-2 NA NA
CASRRGGRKEWTGELFF TGCGCCAGCAGGAGGGGGGGGCGCAAAGAATGGACCGGGGAGCTGTTTTTT 17 TRBJ2-2 TRBV4-1 NA NA
CASSRGTSGSNEQFF TGCGCCAGCAGCCGAGGGACTAGCGGGAGCAATGAGCAGTTCTTC 15 TRBJ2-1 TRBV5-1 TRBD2 NA
CASTPGSNHPYEQYF TGTGCCAGCACACCGGGGTCAAACCACCCCTACGAGCAGTACTTC 15 TRBJ2-7 TRBV6-5 NA NA
CASSPLAGGPETQYF TGCGCCAGCAGCCCACTAGCGGGAGGGCCCGAGACCCAGTACTTC 15 TRBJ2-5 TRBV5-1 TRBD2 NA
CASFGGFDQPQHF TGTGCCAGCTTCGGAGGGTTCGATCAGCCCCAGCATTTT 13 TRBJ1-5 TRBV2 NA few
CASSAGYEQYF TGTGCCAGCAGTGCAGGGTACGAGCAGTACTTC 11 TRBJ2-7 TRBV2 NA NA
CASNKGTGGYEQYF TGTGCCAGTAATAAAGGGACAGGGGGCTACGAGCAGTACTTC 14 TRBJ2-7 TRBV19 TRBD1 NA
CASSQVDRTSGYYEQYF TGTGCCAGCAGCCAAGTCGATCGGACTAGCGGGTACTACGAGCAGTACTTC 17 TRBJ2-7 TRBV4-2 TRBD2 few
CASSLDRSSGRETQYF TGTGCCAGCAGCTTAGATCGGTCTAGCGGGAGAGAGACCCAGTACTTC 16 TRBJ2-5 TRBV11-2 TRBD2 NA
CASSSWTGSPSGNTIYF TGTGCCAGCAGTTCGTGGACAGGTTCTCCCTCTGGAAACACCATATATTTT 17 TRBJ1-3 TRBV28 TRBD1 NA
CASSIDRGTQYF TGTGCCAGTAGTATAGACAGGGGGACCCAGTACTTC 12 TRBJ2-5 TRBV19 NA NA
CSVATSGREQQYF TGCAGCGTTGCGACTAGCGGGAGGGAGCAGCAGTACTTC 13 TRBJ2-7 TRBV29-1 TRBD2 NA
CASSSRWAGDTEAFF TGTGCCAGCAGCTCACGGTGGGCAGGGGACACTGAAGCTTTCTTT 15 TRBJ1-1 TRBV7-2 NA NA
CASSLAGGASTDTQYF TGCGCCAGCAGCTTGGCGGGCGGGGCTAGCACAGATACGCAGTATTTT 16 TRBJ2-3 TRBV5-1 NA NA